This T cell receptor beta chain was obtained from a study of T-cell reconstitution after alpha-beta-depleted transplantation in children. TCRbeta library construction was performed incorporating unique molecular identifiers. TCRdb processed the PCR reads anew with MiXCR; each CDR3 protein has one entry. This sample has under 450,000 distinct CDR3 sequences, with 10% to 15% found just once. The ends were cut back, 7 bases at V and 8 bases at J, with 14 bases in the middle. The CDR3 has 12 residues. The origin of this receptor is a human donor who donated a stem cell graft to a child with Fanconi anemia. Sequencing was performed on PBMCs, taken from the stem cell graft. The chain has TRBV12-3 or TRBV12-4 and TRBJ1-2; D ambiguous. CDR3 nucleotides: TGTGCCAGCACCGATAGGGTTGGCGGCTACACCTTC. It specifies CASTDRVGGYTF.